The 29 T cell receptor beta chains below were found in one sample sequenced in a study of cytomegalovirus exposure and HLA in healthy donors. Primers for the PCR totalled 60 Vbeta and 13 Jbeta. TCRdb's copy holds only in-frame clones and misses some; the assay was immunoSEQ multiplex PCR. In the table there are about 160,000 clones, roughly four fifths of which are singletons. Sequences were obtained from PBMCs. The receptors originated from a man in his forties in good health and CMV-seronegative.

V and J are TRBV9 and TRBJ1-6, with a tentative D call TRBD1 (5 bases). Trimming left V 2 bases short and J 3 bases short, with 15 bases between. The CDR3 spans 17 residues. Germline V lookup: CDR1 SGDLS, CDR2 YYNGEE. The CDR3 coding sequence is TGTGCCAGCAGCGTTGGCAGGGTCCTTGACTATAATTCACCCCTCCACTTT. It codes for CASSVGRVLDYNSPLHF. Using reference TRBV9 and TRBJ1-6 for the parts outside the CDR3, the full variable domain is DSGVTQTPKHLITATGQRVTLRCSPRSGDLSVYWYQQSLDQGLQFLIQYYNGEERAKGNILERFSAQQFPDLHSELNLSSLELGDSALYFCASSVGRVLDYNSPLHFGNGTRLTVT.

V is TRBV7-2 and J is TRBJ2-7, with 14 bases aligning to TRBD2. The length of the CDR3 is 17 residues. V dropped 5 bases and J dropped 0; count of bases not matched to a gene: 6. Germline CDR1 is SGHTA and CDR2 is FQGNSA. The CDR3 nucleotides are TGTGCCAGCAGCCCCGGGACTAGCGGGGGCCGCTCCTACGAGCAGTACTTC. Translating it yields CASSPGTSGGRSYEQYF.

CDR3 nucleotides: TGTGCCAGGACCGAACAGGGGGCGGGCGAGCAGTACTTC. Translation gives CARTEQGAGEQYF. The chain combines TRBV2 with TRBJ2-7, with 9 bases lining up with TRBD1. The germline CDR1 and CDR2 sequences are SNHLY and FYNNEI. This CDR3 region has 13 residues. After removal of 9 bases from V and 6 bases from J, the junction contained 9 bases not matched to a gene.

This chain uses TRBV7-9 with TRBJ2-1, with 7 bases identical to TRBD2. Germline CDR1 reads SEHNR; CDR2 reads FQNEAQ (reference sequence). This CDR3 is built from 14 residues. V dropped 5 bases and J dropped 2; count of bases not matched to a gene: 3. For the CDR3, the DNA is TGTGCCAGCAGCCGCCGGGGGGCCTACAATGAGCAGTTCTTC. Its protein product is CASSRRGAYNEQFF.

The V and J genes are TRBV14 and TRBJ2-1; 9 bases are a match to TRBD2. The CDR3 covers 18 residues. Germline lookup yields CDR1 SGHDN and CDR2 FVKESK. Trimming cost V 3 bases and J 6 bases; bases outside gene matches: 15. CDR3 sequence: CASSQDPPPASGVNEQFF. In DNA form, the CDR3 reads TGTGCCAGCAGCCAGGACCCCCCTCCGGCTAGCGGGGTCAATGAGCAGTTCTTC.

V and J are TRBV6-5 and TRBJ2-1, with no clear D. This CDR3 spans 12 amino acids. CDR1 MNHEY and CDR2 SVGAGI come from the germline V gene. Trimming removed 0 bases at V and 7 bases at J, with 4 bases between. CDR3 nucleotide sequence: TGTGCCAGCAGTTACTCGACTAATGAGCAGTTCTTC. This gives the protein CASSYSTNEQFF.

This sequence joins TRBV11-2 and TRBJ2-5; 7 nucleotides agree with TRBD1. CDR3 length: 15 amino acids. V trimming: 3 bases; J trimming: 2 bases; junction bases outside the gene matches: 6. Germline lookup yields CDR1 SGHAT and CDR2 FQNNGV. In DNA form, the CDR3 reads TGTGCCAGCAGCTTCACGACAGGGTTGCAAGAGACCCAGTACTTC. Translation: CASSFTTGLQETQYF.

V is TRBV6-1 and J is TRBJ1-4; no firm D call. Germline V gives CDR1 MNHNS, CDR2 SASEGT. The CDR3 is 14 residues long. The CDR3 DNA is TGTGCTACCCGCTTCAGAGGGCAAAATGAAAAACTGTTTTTT. Translating gives CATRFRGQNEKLFF.

The gene calls are TRBV6-5 and TRBJ2-7; a weak D match, TRBD1 (6 bases). The CDR3 has 14 amino acids. With 5 bases removed from V and 2 bases from J, the gap between germline ends came to 13 bases. The germline CDR1 and CDR2 sequences are MNHEY and SVGAGI. In DNA form, the CDR3 reads TGTGCCAGCAGTCTGACAGGAATCACCTACGAGCAGTACTTC. This codes for CASSLTGITYEQYF.

V is TRBV10-3 and J is TRBJ2-7; D remains ambiguous. V lost 2 bases to trimming and J lost 7 bases, with 12 bases between them. This CDR3 is built from 13 residues. In germline, CDR1 is ENHRY, CDR2 SYGVKD. DNA of the CDR3: TGTGCCATCAGTGAGGGTCTCGGGTGGGAGCAGTACTTC. Protein sequence: CAISEGLGWEQYF.

The chain joins TRBV4-1 to TRBJ1-1, with TRBD1 matching 8 bases. Germline trimming cut 3 bases from V and 3 bases from J; bases unmatched to any gene: 9. The CDR3 loop spans 16 amino acids. In germline, CDR1 is MGHRA, CDR2 YSYEKL. DNA of the CDR3: TGCGCCAGCAGCCACCGACAGGGGTTGCCGGACACTGAAGCTTTCTTT. This sequence encodes CASSHRQGLPDTEAFF.

V usage is TRBV6-1 and J usage is TRBJ2-7, with 7 positions matching TRBD2. Trimming removed 8 bases from V and 1 base from J; junction bases left unmatched: 11. The CDR3 is 15 residues long. Germline V gene data show CDR1 as MNHNS and CDR2 as SASEGT. CDR3 region: CASWAGRVPSYEQYF. CDR3 bases: TGTGCCAGCTGGGCGGGGAGGGTACCATCCTACGAGCAGTACTTC.

This clone was seen once. This chain links TRBV9 with TRBJ1-6, with D tentatively TRBD1 (5 bases). V lost 2 bases to trimming and J lost 11 bases, with 11 bases between them. CDR3 length equals 13 residues. CDR1 and CDR2 from the germline V gene are SGDLS and YYNGEE. CDR3 nucleotide sequence: TGTGCCAGCAGCGTCGCAGGGTCGGCACCCCTCCACTTT. Its translation is CASSVAGSAPLHF. Looking up the rest from reference TRBV9 and TRBJ1-6 gives the full variable domain: DSGVTQTPKHLITATGQRVTLRCSPRSGDLSVYWYQQSLDQGLQFLIQYYNGEERAKGNILERFSAQQFPDLHSELNLSSLELGDSALYFCASSVAGSAPLHFGNGTRLTVT.

V gene TRBV15 combines with J gene TRBJ2-7, with 11 positions matching TRBD1. CDR1 and CDR2 (germline): LNHNV, YYDKDF (reference sequence). This CDR3 spans 15 amino acids. Unmatched junction bases numbered 4, after V lost 0 bases and J lost 6 bases. The CDR3 spells CATSRDRGTGGEQYF. The CDR3 DNA reads as TGTGCCACCAGCAGAGATAGGGGGACAGGGGGCGAGCAGTACTTC.

This chain joins TRBV9 and TRBJ2-7; 8 positions match TRBD2. The germline V gene encodes CDR1 SGDLS and CDR2 YYNGEE. This CDR3 contains 15 residues. The V and J ends lost 4 bases and 1 base, in that order; junction bases with no gene match: 7. The CDR3 nucleotides read TGTGCCAGCAGCCCCCAGCGGGGGCCATCCTACGAGCAGTACTTC. The encoded protein is CASSPQRGPSYEQYF.

V usage is TRBV6-5 and J usage is TRBJ2-1, with 10 bases aligning to TRBD1. V lost 4 bases to trimming and J lost 4 bases; unmatched junction nucleotides: 4. Germline V gene lookup returns CDR1 MNHEY and CDR2 SVGAGI. The CDR3 runs 15 residues. The CDR3 coding sequence is TGTGCCAGCAGTTTCGCGGACAGGGGGTACAATGAGCAGTTCTTC. The encoded protein is CASSFADRGYNEQFF.

The J gene is TRBJ2-3, the V gene TRBV4-2, with 10 bases aligning to TRBD2. Germline trimming cut 4 bases from V and 3 bases from J; bases unmatched to any gene: 19. The CDR3 has 20 residues. Germline V CDR1 and CDR2: LGHNA, YNFKEQ. CDR3 bases: TGTGCCAGCAGCCCTGGGTCCGGGGGGAAAGCGGGGGGGAGGACAGATACGCAGTATTTT. Translated, it gives CASSPGSGGKAGGRTDTQYF.

In DNA, the CDR3 is TGTGCCAGCAGAGACGCCGGGACAGGGGCCTACGAGCAGTACTTC. Translating gives CASRDAGTGAYEQYF. The rearrangement joins TRBV6-5 to TRBJ2-7, with TRBD1 identical over 10 bases. Germline V CDR1 and CDR2: MNHEY, SVGAGI. CDR3 length: 15 residues. Trimming removed 6 bases from V and 2 bases from J; junction bases left unmatched: 7.

This clone has a single count. The gene calls are TRBV29-1 and TRBJ2-3; TRBD2 might be the D (5 bases). V was pared by 6 bases and J by 0 bases, with 16 bases between. Germline CDR1 reads SQVTM; CDR2 reads ANQGSEA. This CDR3 contains 15 residues. The CDR3 loop reads CSVLGTFTSTDTQYF. As DNA, the CDR3 is TGCAGCGTACTAGGCACGTTTACTAGCACAGATACGCAGTATTTT.

The J gene is TRBJ1-1, the V gene TRBV25-1, with 8 bases that match TRBD1. The CDR3 length is 15 residues. From germline, CDR1 is MGHDK and CDR2 SYGVNS. Trimming removed 2 bases from V and 0 bases from J; junction bases left unmatched: 2. The CDR3 DNA reads as TGTGCCAGCAGTGAAGGGGACAGGCTGAACACTGAAGCTTTCTTT. The encoded protein is CASSEGDRLNTEAFF.

This chain uses TRBV5-1 with TRBJ2-5; 7 bases map to TRBD1. The junction had 1 base not matched to a gene; V was cut back by 4 bases and J by 7 bases. This CDR3 spans 11 amino acids. Per germline, CDR1 SGHRS and CDR2 YFSETQ. CDR3 in amino acids: CASSDRATQYF. CDR3 bases: TGCGCCAGCAGCGACAGGGCGACCCAGTACTTC.

The sample holds one count of this clone. This chain's CDR3 is CASSLEGAPNYGYTF. In nucleotides, the CDR3 is TGTGCCAGCAGCTTAGAGGGGGCACCAAACTATGGCTACACCTTC. The chain has TRBV7-6 and TRBJ1-2; 7 bases are shared with TRBD1. The germline gives CDR1 SGHVS, CDR2 FNYEAQ. V lost 1 base, J lost 2 bases, and 4 bases stayed unmatched. This CDR3 has 15 residues.

This clone was detected ten times or more. The chain is built from TRBV5-6 and TRBJ2-7, with D perhaps TRBD2 (6 bases). V lost 4 bases, J lost 4 bases, and 12 bases lay in between. The CDR3 totals 13 residues. Germline CDR1 is SGHDT and CDR2 is YYEEEE. The chain's CDR3 is CASSPIRGYEQYF. The CDR3 DNA sequence: TGTGCCAGCAGCCCTATCCGGGGGTACGAGCAGTACTTC. Full variable domain (outside the CDR3, taken from reference TRBV5-6 and TRBJ2-7): DAGVTQSPTHLIKTRGQQVTLRCSPKSGHDTVSWYQQALGQGPQFIFQYYEEEERQRGNFPDRFSGHQFPNYSSELNVNALLLGDSALYLCASSPIRGYEQYFGPGTRLTVT.

The chain recombines TRBV27 with TRBJ2-1; a possible D gene is TRBD1 (6 bases). CDR1 is MNHEY and CDR2 is SMNVEV in the germline V gene (reference sequence). V was trimmed by 6 bases and J by 4 bases, leaving 19 bases between them. The CDR3 length is 16 residues. CDR3 region: CASRKKGQGRYNEQFF. The CDR3, as DNA: TGTGCCAGCAGAAAAAAGGGCCAGGGGAGATACAATGAGCAGTTCTTC.

This clone was counted a few times. The rearrangement links TRBV9 to TRBJ2-3; D is perhaps TRBD2 (6 bases). This CDR3 spans 14 amino acids. From germline, CDR1 is SGDLS and CDR2 YYNGEE. Between the trimmed V and J ends, which lost 4 bases and 5 bases, there was a span of 14 bases. The CDR3 DNA is TGTGCCAGCAGCCGGAGGCCAGCGGGAGATACGCAGTATTTT. This sequence encodes CASSRRPAGDTQYF.

This clone has a single count. The rearrangement links TRBV15 to TRBJ2-3, with D perhaps matching TRBD1 (5 bases). The CDR3 contains 15 residues. V gave up 3 bases and J gave up 4 bases, with 14 bases separating them. Germline CDR1 LNHNV, CDR2 YYDKDF (reference sequence). As DNA, the CDR3 is TGTGCCACCAGCAGGAAGCGACAGAGAGCAGATACGCAGTATTTT. This encodes CATSRKRQRADTQYF.

This clone was observed a handful of times. The chain combines TRBV6-5 with TRBJ2-1; 9 positions agree with TRBD2. The germline CDR1 and CDR2 sequences are MNHEY and SVGAGI. The V segment lost 4 bases and the J segment 3 bases; nucleotides outside the gene matches: 4. The CDR3 spans 15 residues. This CDR3 is CASSSGTSSYNEQFF. CDR3 bases: TGTGCCAGCAGTTCCGGGACTAGCAGCTACAATGAGCAGTTCTTC.

In its sample, this clone was seen a few times. This chain links TRBV7-9 with TRBJ1-1; D perhaps matches TRBD1 (6 bases). Germline V gene lookup returns CDR1 SEHNR and CDR2 FQNEAQ (reference sequence). The CDR3 length is 14 residues. V was shortened by 6 bases and J by 1 base, with 12 bases between the two germline ends. The CDR3 here is CASSYGQTNTEAFF. The CDR3 DNA is TGTGCCAGCAGTTACGGACAGACGAACACTGAAGCTTTCTTT.

With regard to this clone: In the same sample, other DNA sequences code for this CDR3. The chain combines TRBV25-1 with TRBJ1-6; D may be TRBD1 (6 bases). CDR1 MGHDK and CDR2 SYGVNS come from the germline V gene. This CDR3 has 15 residues. Trimming stripped 2 bases from V and 10 bases from J, with 15 bases between. CDR3 sequence reads: CASSEQSGESSPLHF. DNA for the CDR3: TGTGCCAGCAGTGAACAGTCAGGGGAATCGTCACCCCTCCACTTT.